This T cell receptor beta chain was profiled in a study of cytomegalovirus exposure and HLA in healthy donors. 60 Vbeta and 13 Jbeta primers were used in PCR. The assay was immunoSEQ multiplex PCR, and TCRdb's table has in-frame clones only and misses some. There are almost 95,000 clones in the sample; roughly 63% occur only once, and more than 2.5% lies in the top ten. The TCR was taken from a man aged 50-59 years in good health and CMV-seronegative. Sequencing was done on a sample of PBMCs.

CDR3 nucleotide sequence: TGCGCCAGCAGCTTGGACCCCCTGGCAGGGCAATCTGGAAACACCATATATTTT. Translating gives CASSLDPLAGQSGNTIYF. The chain has TRBV5-1 and TRBJ1-3; tentative D call: TRBD1 (5 bases). The CDR3 extends over 18 amino acids. Trimming shortened V by 0 bases and J by 1 base, and 17 bases separated the two germline ends. CDR1 and CDR2 (germline): SGHRS, YFSETQ.